This T cell receptor (beta chain) was recorded in a study of glioma-infiltrating T cells. The overall study: Samples included WHO grade II oligodendrogliomas or astrocytomas and initial-diagnosis grade IV glioblastomas. General study findings and limits: Very few CDR3 sequences were shared between tissue and blood. Signature shared blood CDR3 motifs were enriched in low-divergence and depleted in high-divergence patients. Non-neoplastic patients had below-expected tissue-blood divergence, while all gliomas exceeded expectation.

TCR alpha and beta CDR3 regions were amplified from RNA using iRepertoire nested multiplex PCR. MiXCR was run by TCRdb on the multiplex PCR reads, yielding one entry per CDR3 protein. This repertoire shows 300,000 to 450,000 distinct CDR3 sequences, more than 35% found once; its top ten account for 12%. The sample holds many counts of this clonotype. What it recognizes is unknown. Input material: glioma tissue, nonneoplastic brain tissue, or PBMCs (not recorded which). This sequence was found in a human donor with low-grade glioma or glioblastoma, undergoing nonglioma brain surgery, or in good health (not recorded which).

CDR3 region: CASRPTLYQPQHF. The CDR3 nucleotides are TGTGCCAGCAGACCTACCCTTTATCAGCCCCAGCATTTT. The chain uses TRBV28 and TRBJ1-5; D gene ambiguous. Germline CDR1 MDHEN, CDR2 SYDVKM. This CDR3 comprises 13 residues. V lost 6 bases and J 5 bases, leaving 11 bases between the germline ends. Looking up the rest from reference TRBV28 and TRBJ1-5 gives the full variable domain: DVKVTQSSRYLVKRTGEKVFLECVQDMDHENMFWYRQDPGLGLRLIYFSYDVKMKEKGDIPEGYSVSREKKERFSLILESASTNQTSMYLCASRPTLYQPQHFGDGTRLSIL.